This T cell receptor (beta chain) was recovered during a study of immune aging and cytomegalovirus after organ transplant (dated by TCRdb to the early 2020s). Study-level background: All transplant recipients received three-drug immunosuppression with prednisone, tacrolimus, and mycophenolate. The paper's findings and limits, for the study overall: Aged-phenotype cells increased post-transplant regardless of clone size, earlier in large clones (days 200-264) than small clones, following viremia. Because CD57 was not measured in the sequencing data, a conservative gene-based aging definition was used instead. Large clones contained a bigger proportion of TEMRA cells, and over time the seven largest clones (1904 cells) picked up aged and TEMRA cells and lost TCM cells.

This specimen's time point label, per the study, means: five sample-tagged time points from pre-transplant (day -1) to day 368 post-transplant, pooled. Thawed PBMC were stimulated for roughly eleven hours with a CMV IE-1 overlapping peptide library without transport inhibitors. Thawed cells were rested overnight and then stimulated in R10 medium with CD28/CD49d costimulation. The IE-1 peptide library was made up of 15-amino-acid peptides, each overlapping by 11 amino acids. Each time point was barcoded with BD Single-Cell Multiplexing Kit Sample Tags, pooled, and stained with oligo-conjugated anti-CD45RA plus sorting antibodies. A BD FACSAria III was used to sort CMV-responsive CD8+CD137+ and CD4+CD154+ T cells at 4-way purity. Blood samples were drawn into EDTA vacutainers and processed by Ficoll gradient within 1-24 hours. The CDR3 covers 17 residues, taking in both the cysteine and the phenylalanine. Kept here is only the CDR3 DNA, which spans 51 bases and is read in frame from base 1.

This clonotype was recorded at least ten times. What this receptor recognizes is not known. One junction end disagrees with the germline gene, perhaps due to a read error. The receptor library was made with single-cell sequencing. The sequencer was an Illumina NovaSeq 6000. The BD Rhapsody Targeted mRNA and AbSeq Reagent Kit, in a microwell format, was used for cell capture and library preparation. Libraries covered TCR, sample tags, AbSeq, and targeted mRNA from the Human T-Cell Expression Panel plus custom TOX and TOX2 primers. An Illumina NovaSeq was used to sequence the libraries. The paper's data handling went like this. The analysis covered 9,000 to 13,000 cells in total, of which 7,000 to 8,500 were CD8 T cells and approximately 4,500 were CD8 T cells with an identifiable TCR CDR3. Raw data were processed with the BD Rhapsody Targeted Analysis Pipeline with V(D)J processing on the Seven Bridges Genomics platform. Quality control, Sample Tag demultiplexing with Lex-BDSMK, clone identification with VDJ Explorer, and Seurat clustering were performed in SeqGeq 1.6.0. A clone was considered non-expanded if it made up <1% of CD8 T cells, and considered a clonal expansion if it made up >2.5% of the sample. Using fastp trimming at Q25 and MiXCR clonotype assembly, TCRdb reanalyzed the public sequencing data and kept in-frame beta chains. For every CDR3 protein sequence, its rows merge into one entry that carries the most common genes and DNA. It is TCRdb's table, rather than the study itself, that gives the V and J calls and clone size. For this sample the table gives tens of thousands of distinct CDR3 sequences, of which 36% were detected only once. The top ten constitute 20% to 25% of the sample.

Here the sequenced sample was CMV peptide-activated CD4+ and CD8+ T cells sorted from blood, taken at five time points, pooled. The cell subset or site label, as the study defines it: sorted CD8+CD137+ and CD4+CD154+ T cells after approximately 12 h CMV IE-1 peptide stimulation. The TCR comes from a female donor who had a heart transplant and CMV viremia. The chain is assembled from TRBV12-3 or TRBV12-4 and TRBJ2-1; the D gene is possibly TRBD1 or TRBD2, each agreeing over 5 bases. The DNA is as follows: TGTGCCAGCAGTTTAGCCCAGGGACGCATCTCCTACAATGAGCAGGTCTTC. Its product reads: CASSLAQGRISYNEQVF.